A single sample is the source of the 29 T cell receptor beta chains below, sequenced in a study of breast tumors, draining lymph nodes, adjacent tissues listed by TCRdb under 2016. Receptor amplification or capture employed multiplex PCR. TCRdb records Illumina HiSeq 2000 as the sequencer. In-frame beta chains were kept once TCRdb had trimmed the public reads at Q25 with fastp and called clones with MiXCR. When rows share a CDR3 protein, they turn into one entry using the most common DNA and genes. This sample holds some 140,000 distinct CDR3 sequences; roughly 20% were observed only once. About 2.2% of the sample is in the top ten clones. Lymph node samples came from the axillary draining lymph nodes of breast cancer patients. Sequencing was carried out using axillary lymph node tissue. These receptors originate from a female donor with breast cancer. Some clones in this sample may be carry-over from other donors' samples.

This clonotype was seen ten or more times. The CDR3 sequence: CAWMGGRNEQFF. In DNA form, the CDR3 reads TGTGCCTGGATGGGGGGCCGGAATGAGCAGTTCTTC. The chain recombines TRBV30 with TRBJ2-1; D assignment may be TRBD1 or TRBD2 (6 bases each). The germline V gene encodes CDR1 GTSNPN and CDR2 SVGIG (reference sequence). The V gene lost 4 bases and the J gene lost 7 bases, with 11 bases spanning the gap. The CDR3 is 12 residues long.

This clonotype has ten or more counts. V gene TRBV6-5 combines with J gene TRBJ1-2; 8 nucleotides match TRBD1. The CDR3 totals 15 residues. With V trimmed by 5 bases and J by 4 bases, 9 bases remained unmatched. CDR1 MNHEY and CDR2 SVGAGI come from the germline V gene. CDR3 in DNA: TGTGCCAGCAGTATGGACAGGGATGGGACCTATGGCTACACCTTC. Amino acids: CASSMDRDGTYGYTF.

At least ten counts were recorded for this clonotype. The genes are TRBV6-4 and TRBJ2-2; 7 positions agree with TRBD2. Germline assignment: CDR1 MRHNA and CDR2 SNTAGT. The CDR3 totals 14 residues. V shed 6 bases and J 4 bases; nucleotides not matched to a gene: 5. The CDR3 loop is CASRSTSATGELFF. As DNA, the CDR3 is TGTGCCAGCAGGAGCACTAGCGCCACCGGGGAGCTGTTTTTT.

In its sample, this clonotype was seen many times. This chain links TRBV5-8 with TRBJ2-3, with 11 bases lining up with TRBD1. The ends lost 5 bases at V and 3 bases at J; junction bases unmatched: 5. Germline CDR1 and CDR2: SGHTS and YDEGEE. The length of the CDR3 is 15 residues. The CDR3 region is CASRPGTGGTDTQYF. Here the CDR3 DNA reads TGTGCCAGCAGGCCCGGGACAGGGGGAACAGATACGCAGTATTTT.

This clonotype appeared many times. The chain has TRBV10-3 and TRBJ2-3, with a tentative D call TRBD2 (5 bases). There are 11 residues in the CDR3. The germline CDR1 and CDR2 sequences are ENHRY and SYGVKD. V gave up 10 bases and J gave up 6 bases, with 11 bases separating them. Written as DNA, the CDR3 is TGTGCCACCGGGGATTCCGATACGCAGTATTTT. Its protein product is CATGDSDTQYF.

Of note for this clonotype: An end of the junction differs from the germline gene, which may be a read error. The chain uses TRBV6-1 and TRBJ1-2, with TRBD1 identical over 7 bases. The CDR3 totals 15 residues. The germline V gene encodes CDR1 MNHNS and CDR2 SASEGT. CDR3 in amino acids: CAGSEGLGQNYGYTF. CDR3 DNA: TGTGCCGGCAGTGAAGGGTTGGGACAGAACTATGGCTACACCTTC.

In its sample, this clonotype was seen a few times. This chain uses TRBV11-2 with TRBJ2-5; D possibly matches TRBD1 or TRBD2 (6 bases each). The CDR3 is 16 residues long. Germline values: CDR1 SGHAT, CDR2 FQNNGV. V lost 6 bases to trimming and J lost 5 bases, with 22 bases between them. The CDR3, as DNA: TGTGCCAGCAGGCGAGGGGGAGGCCCGATTCGGGAGACCCAGTACTTC. It specifies CASRRGGGPIRETQYF.

This clonotype was recorded many times. The chain couples TRBV18 to TRBJ2-1, with TRBD1 matching over 7 bases. Germline V gene sequence: CDR1 KGHSH, CDR2 LQKENI. V was pared by 3 bases and J by 9 bases, with 8 bases of the junction left unmatched. The CDR3 is made up of 14 amino acids. CDR3 loop: CASSPDRAYGEQFF. In DNA form, the CDR3 reads TGTGCCAGCTCACCCGACAGGGCTTATGGTGAGCAGTTCTTC.

This clonotype was observed at least ten times. This chain uses TRBV20-1 with TRBJ2-2; D could derive from TRBD1 or TRBD2 (5 bases each). The CDR3 consists of 12 residues. CDR1 is DFQATT and CDR2 is SNEGSKA in the germline V gene (reference sequence). Trimming stripped 6 bases from V and 9 bases from J, with 14 bases between. This chain's CDR3 is CSAGPLERELFF. The DNA of the CDR3 is TGCAGTGCGGGGCCACTAGAGAGGGAGCTGTTTTTT.

The table lists this clonotype with many counts. CDR3 DNA sequence: TGCAGTGCCCCAGGGGCAGGGGAGTACGAGCAGTACTTC. Protein: CSAPGAGEYEQYF. The chain uses TRBV20-1 and TRBJ2-7; the D gene is possibly TRBD1 (6 bases). V gave up 6 bases and J gave up 4 bases, with 16 bases separating them. The CDR3 runs to 13 residues. CDR1 is DFQATT, CDR2 SNEGSKA, per germline (reference sequence).

This clonotype has at least ten counts. The chain is built from TRBV5-1 and TRBJ2-3; 12 positions match TRBD2. V shed 2 bases, J shed 6 bases, and the junction held 7 bases outside the gene matches. The germline CDR1 and CDR2 sequences are SGHRS and YFSETQ. The CDR3 spans 16 residues. The CDR3 sequence is CASSLASSGRADTQYF. Written as DNA, the CDR3 is TGCGCCAGCAGCTTAGCATCTAGCGGGAGGGCGGATACGCAGTATTTT. The entire variable domain, with the rest obtained from reference TRBV5-1 and TRBJ2-3, is as follows: KAGVTQTPRYLIKTRGQQVTLSCSPISGHRSVSWYQQTPGQGLQFLFEYFSETQRNKGNFPGRFSGRQFSNSRSEMNVSTLELGDSALYLCASSLASSGRADTQYFGPGTRLTVL.

The rearrangement joins TRBV29-1 to TRBJ1-3; D is uncertain. The V gene lost 5 bases and the J gene lost 15 bases, with 20 bases spanning the gap. Germline V gives CDR1 SQVTM, CDR2 ANQGSEA. The CDR3 loop spans 12 amino acids. The DNA for the CDR3 is TGCAGCGTTTCGTGGACTCAAACCGAGTCATATTTT. Its protein is CSVSWTQTESYF. Full variable domain (missing parts from reference TRBV29-1 and TRBJ1-3): SAVISQKPSRDICQRGTSLTIQCQVDSQVTMMFWYRQQPGQSLTLIATANQGSEATYESGFVIDKFPISRPNLTFSTLTVSNMSPEDSSIYLCSVSWTQTESYFGEGSWLTVV.

For this clonotype: The germline gene is not matched at one end of the junction; a read error may be the cause. The V and J genes are TRBV19 and TRBJ2-7, with 8 bases identical to TRBD1. Germline CDR1 and CDR2: LNHDA and SQIVND (reference sequence). The CDR3 is 18 residues long. The CDR3 here is CASSRVGTPGTGDYGQYF. The CDR3 DNA is TGTGCCAGTAGTCGGGTGGGGACCCCCGGGACAGGAGACTACGGGCAGTACTTC.

This clonotype was counted many times. The chain carries TRBV7-9 and TRBJ2-7; maybe TRBD2 (6 bases). Looked up from germline, CDR1 is SEHNR and CDR2 is FQNEAQ (reference sequence). Trimming stripped 1 base from V and 3 bases from J, with 13 bases between. The CDR3 totals 15 residues. The CDR3 nucleotides are TGTGCCAGCAGCTTAGATGATGGGGGGTTCTACGAGCAGTACTTC. This translates into CASSLDDGGFYEQYF.

The chain combines TRBV27 with TRBJ2-1, with 7 nucleotides matching TRBD1. The CDR3 spans 13 residues. The junction had 6 bases not matched to a gene; V was cut back by 5 bases and J by 8 bases. CDR1 and CDR2 from the germline V gene are MNHEY and SMNVEV (reference sequence). The CDR3 coding sequence is TGTGCCAGCAGTCGAGACAGGGTTTATGAGCAGTTCTTC. Translation gives CASSRDRVYEQFF.

This clonotype was found many times. This chain joins TRBV6-1 and TRBJ2-7, with D possibly TRBD1 on 6 matching bases. Germline CDR1 and CDR2: MNHNS and SASEGT. Between the trimmed V and J ends, which lost 6 bases and 0 bases, there was a span of 15 bases. The CDR3 runs 15 residues. This CDR3 is CASRDGTRPSYEQYF. CDR3 coding DNA: TGTGCCAGCAGAGACGGGACAAGGCCCTCCTACGAGCAGTACTTC.

This clonotype was observed many times. V usage is TRBV20-1 and J usage is TRBJ2-5; D not certain. V shed 0 bases and J shed 5 bases, with 7 bases lying between them. CDR1 is DFQATT, CDR2 SNEGSKA, per germline (reference sequence). This CDR3 contains 12 residues. This CDR3 is CSARDPSETQYF. As DNA, the CDR3 is TGCAGTGCTAGAGATCCCAGCGAGACCCAGTACTTC.

In regard to this clonotype: This could be a read error, since a much larger clone is one nucleotide away. The chain recombines TRBV3-1 with TRBJ1-5; D remains unclear. The V and J ends lost 3 bases and 2 bases respectively, with 8 bases between them. The CDR3 sequence is 14 residues long. Per germline, CDR1 LGHDT and CDR2 YNNKEL (reference sequence). CDR3 coding DNA: TGTGCCAGCAGCCAGGGCGGTCGCAATCAGCCCCAGCATTTT. Its protein product is CASSQGGRNQPQHF.

This clonotype showed up many times. This chain links TRBV6-5 with TRBJ2-1, with 9 bases aligning to TRBD2. J gave up 2 bases and V 6 bases, and 8 bases lay outside the gene matches. Germline values: CDR1 MNHEY, CDR2 SVGAGI. The CDR3 has 16 amino acids. DNA of the CDR3: TGTGCCAGCAGGGTCGCCGGCGGGAGGGCCTACAATGAGCAGTTCTTC. Its protein is CASRVAGGRAYNEQFF.

Ten or more counts support this clonotype. This chain joins TRBV6-5 and TRBJ2-5; a possible D gene is TRBD2 (6 bases). V was trimmed by 6 bases and J by 5 bases, leaving 16 bases between them. The CDR3 is 14 amino acids. Germline V gene sequence: CDR1 MNHEY, CDR2 SVGAGI. CDR3 residues: CASRGEAMEETQYF. The DNA of the CDR3 is TGTGCCAGCAGGGGGGAGGCCATGGAGGAGACCCAGTACTTC.

In regard to this clonotype: A read error may explain this, as a much larger clone is one base away. CDR3 sequence: CAGSRSGLITQYF. In DNA form, the CDR3 reads TGTGCCGGGAGTAGAAGTGGGTTAATAACCCAGTACTTC. The chain links TRBV30 to TRBJ2-5, with D perhaps matching TRBD2 (5 bases). Germline values: CDR1 GTSNPN, CDR2 SVGIG (reference sequence). The CDR3 covers 13 residues.

On this clonotype itself: A much larger clone is a single base away; this may be a read error. The gene calls are TRBV19 and TRBJ2-5, with TRBD1 matching over 7 bases. With 5 bases clipped from V and 4 bases from J, the junction kept 7 bases outside the gene matches. There are 14 residues in the CDR3. Germline V gene data show CDR1 as LNHDA and CDR2 as SQIVND (reference sequence). The CDR3 sequence: CASSVAGGRETQYF. The DNA of the CDR3 is TGTGCCAGTAGTGTAGCAGGGGGAAGAGAGACCCAGTACTTC.

This clonotype was observed many times. The chain joins TRBV6-2 or TRBV6-3 to TRBJ2-3; tentative D call: TRBD2 (7 bases). The V and J ends lost 2 bases and 7 bases respectively, with 16 bases between them. The germline V gene encodes CDR1 MNHEY and CDR2 SVGEGT. This CDR3 is 15 amino acids long. The DNA for the CDR3 is TGTGCCAGCAGTTACGTTTCGGCGGGGGCACATACGCAGTATTTT. This encodes CASSYVSAGAHTQYF.

This clonotype was recorded a few times. The J gene is TRBJ1-4, the V gene TRBV28; perhaps TRBD1 as D (6 bases). V was shortened by 7 bases and J by 5 bases, with 14 bases between the two germline ends. The CDR3 contains 14 residues. Looked up from germline, CDR1 is MDHEN and CDR2 is SYDVKM. The CDR3 here is CASKYRVRNEKLFF. The CDR3 DNA reads TGTGCCAGCAAATACAGGGTCAGGAATGAAAAACTGTTTTTT. Complete variable domain (other parts from reference TRBV28 and TRBJ1-4): DVKVTQSSRYLVKRTGEKVFLECVQDMDHENMFWYRQDPGLGLRLIYFSYDVKMKEKGDIPEGYSVSREKKERFSLILESASTNQTSMYLCASKYRVRNEKLFFGSGTQLSVL.

This clonotype was detected ten times or more. This rearrangement joins TRBV5-1 to TRBJ2-5; no clear D. The CDR3 contains 14 residues. V lost 0 bases and J lost 4, with 10 bases in between. Germline values: CDR1 SGHRS, CDR2 YFSETQ. In nucleotides, the CDR3 is TGCGCCAGCAGCTTGGAGGTACCGGGAGAGACCCAGTACTTC. Its protein product is CASSLEVPGETQYF.

This clonotype has a count of ten or more. V is TRBV30 and J is TRBJ2-7; 7 bases match TRBD2. The ends lost 2 bases at V and 4 bases at J; junction bases unmatched: 8. The germline gives CDR1 GTSNPN, CDR2 SVGIG (reference sequence). CDR3 length equals 14 residues. CDR3 nucleotide sequence: TGTGCCTGGAGTCGAGCGGGGCCTATGTACGAGCAGTACTTC. Amino acid sequence: CAWSRAGPMYEQYF.

The gene calls are TRBV9 and TRBJ2-7, with 8 bases aligning to TRBD2. Germline values: CDR1 SGDLS, CDR2 YYNGEE. CDR3 length: 16 residues. Trimming took 4 bases from V and 5 from J; bases not matched to a gene: 14. The CDR3, as DNA: TGTGCCAGCAGCTTAACGGGCTCGGGGGGGGGAGACGAGCAGTACTTC. Protein product: CASSLTGSGGGDEQYF. The whole variable domain, remainder taken from reference TRBV9 and TRBJ2-7, is DSGVTQTPKHLITATGQRVTLRCSPRSGDLSVYWYQQSLDQGLQFLIQYYNGEERAKGNILERFSAQQFPDLHSELNLSSLELGDSALYFCASSLTGSGGGDEQYFGPGTRLTVT.

This clonotype appeared many times. The V call is TRBV20-1, the J call TRBJ2-2, with a possible D match to TRBD2 (6 bases). Germline-derived CDR1 and CDR2 are DFQATT and SNEGSKA (reference sequence). V was shortened by 3 bases and J by 2 bases, with 16 bases between the two germline ends. CDR3 size: 16 residues. The CDR3 DNA is TGCAGTGCTAGGTTTGGAACCGGGAGTAACACCGGGGAGCTGTTTTTT. Translating gives CSARFGTGSNTGELFF.

Points on this clonotype: This CDR3 is missing its conserved last phenylalanine or tryptophan, likely due to a read error. V usage is TRBV27 and J usage is TRBJ2-1; TRBD1 or TRBD2 may be the D gene (5 bases each). CDR3 length: 13 residues. The V end lost 6 bases, the J end lost 4 bases, and 10 bases lay between the germline ends. CDR1 and CDR2 (germline): MNHEY, SMNVEV (reference sequence). CDR3 protein: CASSWDGYNEQFL. As DNA, the CDR3 is TGTGCCAGCAGCTGGGACGGTTACAATGAGCAGTTCCTC.